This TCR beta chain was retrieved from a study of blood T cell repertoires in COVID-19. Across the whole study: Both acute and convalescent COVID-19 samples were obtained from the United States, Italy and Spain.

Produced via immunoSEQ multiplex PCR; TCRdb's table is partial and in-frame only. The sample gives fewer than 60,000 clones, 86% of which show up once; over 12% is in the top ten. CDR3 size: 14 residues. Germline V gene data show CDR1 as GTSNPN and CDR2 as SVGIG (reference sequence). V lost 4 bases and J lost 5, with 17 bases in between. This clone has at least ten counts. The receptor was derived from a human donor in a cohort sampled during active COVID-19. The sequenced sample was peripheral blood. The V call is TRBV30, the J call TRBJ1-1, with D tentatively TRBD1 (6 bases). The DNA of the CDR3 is TGTGCCTGGACGGGCCAACTAAGGGGGACTGAAGCTTTCTTT. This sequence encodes CAWTGQLRGTEAFF.